These 15 T cell receptor beta chains share one sample of origin, sequenced in a study of blood T cell repertoires in COVID-19. Using immunoSEQ multiplex PCR, the repertoire was profiled, and TCRdb retains in-frame clones only, with some absent. This sample has approximately 240,000 clones, with 92% found just once. The sample comprised peripheral blood. The receptor source for this set is a man aged 30 to 39 with COVID-19, enrolled during active disease.

The chain links TRBV6-1 to TRBJ1-1; D possibly corresponds to TRBD1 (5 bases). Germline loops: CDR1 MNHNS, CDR2 SASEGT. V lost 3 bases and J 1 base, leaving 15 bases between the germline ends. CDR3 length equals 16 residues. The CDR3 DNA reads TGTGCCAGCAGTGAGAATTGGGGCCTAGGGAACACTGAAGCTTTCTTT. Its protein is CASSENWGLGNTEAFF.

The genes are TRBV6-5 and TRBJ1-1; D call uncertain. V was trimmed by 2 bases and J by 1 base, leaving 8 bases between them. Germline CDR1 reads MNHEY; CDR2 reads SVGAGI. The CDR3 is 14 amino acids. The CDR3 region is CASSYVGTNTEAFF. CDR3 DNA: TGTGCCAGCAGTTACGTGGGCACGAACACTGAAGCTTTCTTT.

The genes are TRBV9 and TRBJ1-6; D is perhaps TRBD1 (5 bases). Deletions cut 0 bases from V and 6 bases from J, with 16 bases between. Germline loops: CDR1 SGDLS, CDR2 YYNGEE. The CDR3 has 17 residues. CDR3 region: CASSVAGPDISNSPLHF. As DNA, the CDR3 is TGTGCCAGCAGCGTAGCAGGTCCGGACATTTCTAATTCACCCCTCCACTTT.

The CDR3 nucleotides read TGTGCCAGCAGCCTCTGGGACAGCTACACCGGGGAGCTGTTTTTT. This translates into CASSLWDSYTGELFF. The chain employs TRBV3-1 (or the pseudogene TRBV3-2) and TRBJ2-2, with 7 bases lining up with TRBD1. This CDR3 region has 15 residues. Germline CDR1 reads LGHDT; CDR2 reads YNNKEL (reference sequence). The junction had 5 bases not matched to a gene; V was cut back by 4 bases and J by 3 bases.

The rearrangement joins TRBV20-1 to TRBJ2-7, with D possibly being TRBD2 (5 bases). This CDR3 is 13 amino acids long. Germline CDR1 DFQATT, CDR2 SNEGSKA (reference sequence). The ends were cut back, 3 bases at V and 6 bases at J, with 15 bases in the middle. DNA of the CDR3: TGCAGTGCTAGTACCAAAAGCGAGGGCGAGCAGTACTTC. It encodes CSASTKSEGEQYF.

V usage is TRBV28 and J usage is TRBJ1-2; TRBD1 is a possible D gene (6 bases). The germline V and J ends were trimmed by 6 bases and 5 bases, with 7 bases remaining between them. This CDR3 is 11 amino acids long. CDR1 is MDHEN, CDR2 SYDVKM, per germline. CDR3 residues: CASSQGYGYTF. DNA for the CDR3: TGTGCCAGCAGCCAGGGGTATGGCTACACCTTC.

V gene TRBV7-9 combines with J gene TRBJ2-7, with D hard to call. The CDR3 spans 14 residues. Germline assignment: CDR1 SEHNR and CDR2 FQNEAQ (reference sequence). Trimming left V 3 bases short and J 3 bases short, with 12 bases between. The chain's CDR3 is CASSFTVDSYEQYF. As DNA, the CDR3 is TGTGCCAGCAGCTTTACAGTAGATAGCTACGAGCAGTACTTC.

The rearrangement joins TRBV6-2 or TRBV6-3 to TRBJ2-3; D might be TRBD2 (5 bases). The CDR3 is made up of 13 amino acids. The germline V gene encodes CDR1 MNHEY and CDR2 SVGEGT. Trimming took 2 bases from V and 6 from J, leaving 9 bases between them. The CDR3 reads CASSYPGMDTQYF. The CDR3 DNA reads TGTGCCAGCAGTTACCCGGGGATGGATACGCAGTATTTT.

The chain couples TRBV7-6 to TRBJ2-1; 15 positions match TRBD2. Germline V lookup: CDR1 SGHVS, CDR2 FNYEAQ. This CDR3 is 16 amino acids long. V shed 4 bases, J shed 4 bases, and the junction held 2 bases outside the gene matches. The CDR3 nucleotides read TGTGCCAGCAGCTGGACTAGCGGGGGGGAGTACAATGAGCAGTTCTTC. It codes for CASSWTSGGEYNEQFF.

V is TRBV27 and J is TRBJ2-7; D remains unclear. This CDR3 spans 14 amino acids. Trimming pared 0 bases from V and 5 bases from J, leaving 11 bases between. Germline lookup yields CDR1 MNHEY and CDR2 SMNVEV (reference sequence). The DNA of the CDR3 is TGTGCCAGCAGTTTATCTACAATTGACAACGAGCAGTACTTC. It yields the protein CASSLSTIDNEQYF.

The rearrangement uses TRBV6-2 or TRBV6-3 and TRBJ1-5; TRBD1 agrees at 10 bases. V shed 5 bases and J 0 bases; nucleotides not matched to a gene: 10. The CDR3 loop spans 18 amino acids. The germline CDR1 and CDR2 sequences are MNHEY and SVGEGT. CDR3 amino acids: CASSHKYGQGDSNQPQHF. DNA for the CDR3: TGTGCCAGCAGTCATAAATATGGACAGGGGGATAGCAATCAGCCCCAGCATTTT.

The chain recombines TRBV12-3 or TRBV12-4 with TRBJ2-2; TRBD1 aligns across 11 bases. There are 13 residues in the CDR3. Unmatched junction bases numbered 2, after V lost 5 bases and J lost 9 bases. In DNA, the CDR3 is TGTGCCAGCAGTCGGACAGGGGGCCGGGAGCTGTTTTTT. It translates to CASSRTGGRELFF.

J is TRBJ1-3 and V is TRBV3-1 (or the pseudogene TRBV3-2); 7 bases line up with TRBD1. Germline V lookup: CDR1 LGHDT, CDR2 YNNKEL (reference sequence). Trimming took 0 bases from V and 1 from J; bases not matched to a gene: 3. This CDR3 contains 16 residues. CDR3 DNA: TGTGCCAGCAGCCAAGAGACAGGGTTTTCTGGAAACACCATATATTTT. Protein: CASSQETGFSGNTIYF.

This chain connects TRBV27 to TRBJ1-1, with TRBD1 identical over 10 bases. Germline CDR1 reads MNHEY; CDR2 reads SMNVEV (reference sequence). V dropped 6 bases and J dropped 4; count of bases not matched to a gene: 17. The CDR3 loop spans 18 amino acids. CDR3 sequence (DNA): TGTGCCAGCAGCCCGGCAGGGACAGGGGTGGGTTTATCCACTGAAGCTTTCTTT. Translating gives CASSPAGTGVGLSTEAFF.

V gene TRBV9 combines with J gene TRBJ1-2; 8 bases align to TRBD1. The germline gives CDR1 SGDLS, CDR2 YYNGEE. This CDR3 contains 15 residues. Losses at the gene ends were 3 bases for V and 5 bases for J; bases not matched to a gene: 9. The CDR3 sequence: CASSADGQGLYGYTF. The CDR3 DNA is TGTGCCAGCAGCGCCGATGGACAGGGACTTTATGGCTACACCTTC.